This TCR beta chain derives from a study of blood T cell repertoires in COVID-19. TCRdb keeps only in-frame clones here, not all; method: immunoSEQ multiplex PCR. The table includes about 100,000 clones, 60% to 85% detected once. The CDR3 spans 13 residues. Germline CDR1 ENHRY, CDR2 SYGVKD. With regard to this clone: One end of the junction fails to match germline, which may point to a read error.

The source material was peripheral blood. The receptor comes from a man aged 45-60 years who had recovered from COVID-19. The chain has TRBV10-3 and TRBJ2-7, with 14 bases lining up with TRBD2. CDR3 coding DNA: TGTGCCATCAGTGAGCCGGGACTAGCGGGAGTAGAATTC. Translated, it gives CAISEPGLAGVEF.